Sequencing of this TCR beta chain was carried out in a study of identifying expanded T cells in peripheral blood. The data were produced by immunoSEQ multiplex PCR, yet TCRdb's version contains in-frame clones alone and is incomplete. In the table there are some 99,000 clones, approximately 90% of which are singletons. The V gene's germline CDR1 is SNHLY and CDR2 FYNNEI. V was pared by 6 bases and J by 5 bases, with 17 bases between. The CDR3 has 15 amino acids. Collection occurred without any documented infections or immune events in donors. Input material: blood. The TCR originated in a person aged 18-70 years in good health. The rearrangement joins TRBV2 to TRBJ2-1; perhaps TRBD1 as D (5 bases). CDR3 nucleotide sequence: TGTGCCAGCAGGAAAGACAGAAGACCGAACAATGAGCAGTTCTTC. Amino acid sequence: CASRKDRRPNNEQFF.